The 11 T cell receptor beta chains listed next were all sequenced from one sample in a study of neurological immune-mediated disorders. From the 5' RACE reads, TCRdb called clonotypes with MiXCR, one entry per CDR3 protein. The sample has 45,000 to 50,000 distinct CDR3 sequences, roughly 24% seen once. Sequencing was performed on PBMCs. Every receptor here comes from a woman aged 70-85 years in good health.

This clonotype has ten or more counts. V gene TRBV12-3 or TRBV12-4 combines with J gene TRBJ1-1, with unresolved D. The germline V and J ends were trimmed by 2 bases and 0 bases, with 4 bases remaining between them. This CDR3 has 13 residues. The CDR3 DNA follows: TGTGCCAGCAGTTTACAAATGAACACTGAAGCTTTCTTT. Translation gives CASSLQMNTEAFF.

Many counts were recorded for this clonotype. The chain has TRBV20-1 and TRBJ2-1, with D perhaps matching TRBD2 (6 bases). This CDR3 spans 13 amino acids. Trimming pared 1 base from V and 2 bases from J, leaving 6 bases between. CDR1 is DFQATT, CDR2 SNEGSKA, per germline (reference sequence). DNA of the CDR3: TGCAGTGCTAGAGCGGGAGCCTACAATGAGCAGTTCTTC. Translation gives CSARAGAYNEQFF.

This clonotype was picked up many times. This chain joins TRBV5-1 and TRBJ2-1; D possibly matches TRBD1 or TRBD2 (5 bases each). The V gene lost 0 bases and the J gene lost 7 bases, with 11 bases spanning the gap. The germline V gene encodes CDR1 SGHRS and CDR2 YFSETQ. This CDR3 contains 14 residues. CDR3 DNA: TGCGCCAGCAGCTTGGAGGGACCGCAGAATGAGCAGTTCTTC. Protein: CASSLEGPQNEQFF.

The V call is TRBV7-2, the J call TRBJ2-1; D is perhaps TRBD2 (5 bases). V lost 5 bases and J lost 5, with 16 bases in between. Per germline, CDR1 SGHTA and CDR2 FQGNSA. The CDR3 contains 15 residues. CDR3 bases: TGTGCCAGCAGCCCCCGTTGGGCGGGTGACAATGAGCAGTTCTTC. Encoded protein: CASSPRWAGDNEQFF.

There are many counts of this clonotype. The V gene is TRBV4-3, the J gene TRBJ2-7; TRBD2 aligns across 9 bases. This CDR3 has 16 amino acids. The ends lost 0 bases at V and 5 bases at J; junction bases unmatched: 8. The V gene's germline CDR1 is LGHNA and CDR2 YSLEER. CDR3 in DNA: TGCGCCAGCAGCCAAGAGGGTGGGACTAGCAGCCACGAGCAGTACTTC. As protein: CASSQEGGTSSHEQYF.

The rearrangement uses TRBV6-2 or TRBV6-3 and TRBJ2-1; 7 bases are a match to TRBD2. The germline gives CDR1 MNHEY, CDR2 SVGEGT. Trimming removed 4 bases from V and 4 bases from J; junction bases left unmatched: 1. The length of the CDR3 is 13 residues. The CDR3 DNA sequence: TGTGCCAGCAGTTCTAGCGGTTACAATGAGCAGTTCTTC. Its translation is CASSSSGYNEQFF.

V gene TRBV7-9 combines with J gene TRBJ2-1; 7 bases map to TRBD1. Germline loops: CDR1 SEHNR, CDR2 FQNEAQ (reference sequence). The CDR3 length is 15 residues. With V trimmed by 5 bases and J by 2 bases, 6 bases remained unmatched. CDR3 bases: TGTGCCAGCAGCGTATGGGACAGAACCTACAATGAGCAGTTCTTC. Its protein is CASSVWDRTYNEQFF.

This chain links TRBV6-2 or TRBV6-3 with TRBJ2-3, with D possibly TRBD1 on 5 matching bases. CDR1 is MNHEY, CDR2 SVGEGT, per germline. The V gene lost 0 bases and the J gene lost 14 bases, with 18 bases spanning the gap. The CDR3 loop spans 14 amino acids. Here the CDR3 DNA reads TGTGCCAGCAGTTACTCAGGGGCGGCAACCTGGTGGTATTTT. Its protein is CASSYSGAATWWYF.

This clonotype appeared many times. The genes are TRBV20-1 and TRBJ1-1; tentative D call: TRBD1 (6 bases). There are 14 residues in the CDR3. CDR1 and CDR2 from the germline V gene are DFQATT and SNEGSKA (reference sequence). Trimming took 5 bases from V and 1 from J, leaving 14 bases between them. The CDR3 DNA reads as TGCAGTGCTCCTGGGGGGCGCGGGAACACTGAAGCTTTCTTT. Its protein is CSAPGGRGNTEAFF.

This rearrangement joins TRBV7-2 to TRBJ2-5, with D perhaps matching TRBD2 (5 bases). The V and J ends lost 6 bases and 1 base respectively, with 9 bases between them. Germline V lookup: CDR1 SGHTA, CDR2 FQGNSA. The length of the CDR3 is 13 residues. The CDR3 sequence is CASSRSGQETQYF. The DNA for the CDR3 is TGTGCCAGCAGTAGGAGCGGCCAAGAGACCCAGTACTTC. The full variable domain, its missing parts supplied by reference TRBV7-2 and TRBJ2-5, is GAGVSQSPSNKVTEKGKDVELRCDPISGHTALYWYRQSLGQGLEFLIYFQGNSAPDKSGLPSDRFSAERTGGSVSTLTIQRTQQEDSAVYLCASSRSGQETQYFGPGTRLLVL.

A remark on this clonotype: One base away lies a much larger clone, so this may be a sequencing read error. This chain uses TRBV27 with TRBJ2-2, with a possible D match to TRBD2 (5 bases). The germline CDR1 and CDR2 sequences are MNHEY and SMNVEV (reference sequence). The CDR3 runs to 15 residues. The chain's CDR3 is CASSRPARHTGELLF. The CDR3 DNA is TGTGCCAGCAGTAGGCCAGCCAGACACACCGGGGAGCTGCTTTTT.